Given below is one TCR beta chain in context. Its cognate antigen has yet to be identified. Base qualities were left out, and no much larger clone turns up one base away. Unfractionated whole blood was collected in Tempus Blood RNA tubes, and total RNA was extracted from that blood. Five or six healthy volunteers served as TCR sequencing controls and were bled at day 0, 2 weeks and 6 weeks. Library creation used 5' RACE. These reads were obtained on an Illumina MiSeq. During library preparation, unique molecular identifiers were attached to individual cDNA molecules so that TCRs could be counted quantitatively and reproducibly. In the authors' own workflow: Samples had a median of roughly 99,000 TCRs, with a range from 23,224 to 690,600. The Decombinator software suite was used to annotate V, J and CDR3 in the TCR reads. For the PS versus PT1 abundance plots, all samples were subsampled to the same number of TCRs (28,000). TCRs were defined as expanded if absent before sensitization and observed at least eight times at the 2-week time point. The public sequencing data were trimmed at Q25 with fastp and processed into clonotypes with MiXCR by TCRdb, which kept only in-frame beta chains. When rows share a CDR3 protein, they turn into one entry using the most common DNA and genes. Clone size and V and J calls follow TCRdb, not the original study. In this sample the table shows tens of thousands of distinct CDR3 sequences, roughly 15% of which occur a single time. The ten largest clonotypes hold approximately 6.3% of the sample.

Trimming removed 6 bases from V and 8 bases from J; the gene matches leave 16 bases unexplained. For CDR1 and CDR2, the germline V gene lists ENHRY and SYGVKD. Inclusive of the bounding cysteine and phenylalanine, the CDR3 is 17 residues long. Left in the record is the CDR3 DNA by itself, 51 bases read in frame from the first base. This sample is drawn from a study of human T cells and chemical hapten exposure (dated by TCRdb to about 2021). A note on the overall study: Libraries were pooled for sequencing, and variation in per-sample TCR yields was attributed mainly to small differences in library volumes within the pool. In alopecia patients, the study followed how the peripheral blood TCR repertoire changed in vivo over primary and secondary sensitization to diphenylcyclopropenone (DPC), a hapten. From each blood RNA sample, both TCR alpha and TCR beta chains were sequenced.

Overall study results and their limits: DPC sensitization did not change how many TCRs were above 1 in 1000 frequency, and no evidence was found of alterations in global repertoire structure. After repeated subsampling, the strength of the expansion versus patch-test correlation and the threshold at which it became significant changed.

This sequence originates from a female donor in good health. This receptor chain uses TRBV10-3 and TRBJ1-4, and 9 junction bases match TRBD1. The CDR3 reads CAIRTGGHDFNEEKLFF. The nucleotide sequence is TGTGCCATCAGGACAGGGGGGCATGATTTTAATGAAGAAAAACTGTTTTTT.